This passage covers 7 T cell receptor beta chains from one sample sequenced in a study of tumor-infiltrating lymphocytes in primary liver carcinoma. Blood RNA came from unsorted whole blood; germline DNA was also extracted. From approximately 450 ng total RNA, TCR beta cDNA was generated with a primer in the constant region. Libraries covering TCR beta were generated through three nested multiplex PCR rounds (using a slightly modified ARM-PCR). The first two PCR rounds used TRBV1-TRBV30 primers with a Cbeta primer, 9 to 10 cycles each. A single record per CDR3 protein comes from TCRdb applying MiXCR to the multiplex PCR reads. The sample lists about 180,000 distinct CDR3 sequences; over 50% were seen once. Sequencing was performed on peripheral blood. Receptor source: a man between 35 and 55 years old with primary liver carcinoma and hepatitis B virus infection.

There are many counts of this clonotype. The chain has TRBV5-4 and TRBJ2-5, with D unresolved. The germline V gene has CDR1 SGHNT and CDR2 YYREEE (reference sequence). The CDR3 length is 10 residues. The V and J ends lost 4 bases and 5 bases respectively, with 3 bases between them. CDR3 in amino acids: CASSRETQYF. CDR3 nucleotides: TGTGCCAGCAGCAGGGAGACCCAGTACTTC.

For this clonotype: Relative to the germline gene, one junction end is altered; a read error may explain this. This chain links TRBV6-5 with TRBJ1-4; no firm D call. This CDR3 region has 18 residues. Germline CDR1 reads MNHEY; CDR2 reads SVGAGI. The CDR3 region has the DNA TGTGCCTGCAGCCACAACCCCCATTTGATGGAGCAAAGCGAAAAACTGTTTTTT. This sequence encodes CACSHNPHLMEQSEKLFF.

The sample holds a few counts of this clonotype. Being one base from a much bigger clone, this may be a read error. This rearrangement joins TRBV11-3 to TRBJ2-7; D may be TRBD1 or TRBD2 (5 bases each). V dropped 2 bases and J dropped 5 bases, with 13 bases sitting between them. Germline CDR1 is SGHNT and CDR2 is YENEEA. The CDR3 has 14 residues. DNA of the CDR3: TGTGCCAGCAGCTTATGTTCAGGGACGGACGAGCAGTACTTC. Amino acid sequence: CASSLCSGTDEQYF.

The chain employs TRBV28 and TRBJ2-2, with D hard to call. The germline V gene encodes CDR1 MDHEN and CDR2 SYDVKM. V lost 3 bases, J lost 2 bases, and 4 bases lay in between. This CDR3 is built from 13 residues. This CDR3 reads CASSFANTGELFF. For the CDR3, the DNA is TGTGCCAGCAGTTTCGCAAACACCGGGGAGCTGTTTTTT.

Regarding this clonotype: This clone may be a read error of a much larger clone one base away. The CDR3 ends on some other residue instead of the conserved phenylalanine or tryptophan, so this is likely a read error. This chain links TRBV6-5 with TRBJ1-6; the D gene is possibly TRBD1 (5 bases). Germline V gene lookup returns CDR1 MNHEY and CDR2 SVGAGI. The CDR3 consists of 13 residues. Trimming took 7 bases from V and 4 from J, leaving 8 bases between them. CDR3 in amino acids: CASTDNYNSPLHS. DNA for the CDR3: TGTGCCAGCACGGACAATTATAATTCACCCCTCCACTCT.

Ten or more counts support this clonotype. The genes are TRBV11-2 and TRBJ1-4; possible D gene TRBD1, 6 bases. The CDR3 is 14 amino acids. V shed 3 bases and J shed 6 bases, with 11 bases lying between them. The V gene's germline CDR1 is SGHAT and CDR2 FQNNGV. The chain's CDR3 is CASSFGGPDEKLFF. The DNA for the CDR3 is TGTGCCAGCAGCTTTGGGGGCCCCGATGAAAAACTGTTTTTT.

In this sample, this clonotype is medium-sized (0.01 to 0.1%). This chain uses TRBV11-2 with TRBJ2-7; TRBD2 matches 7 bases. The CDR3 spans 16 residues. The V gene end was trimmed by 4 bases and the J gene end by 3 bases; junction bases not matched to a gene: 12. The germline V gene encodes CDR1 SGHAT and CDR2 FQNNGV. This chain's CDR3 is CASSSPRGVGIYEQYF. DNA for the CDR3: TGTGCCAGCAGCTCCCCCCGGGGGGTAGGGATCTACGAGCAGTACTTC.